The T cell receptor (beta chain) under discussion was sequenced for a study of T cell changes during pregnancy in multiple sclerosis (dated by TCRdb to about 2019). Looking at the study overall: In women with multiple sclerosis, the researchers looked at how the T cell repertoire shifted as pregnancy progressed.

From the germline V gene, CDR1 is MGHRA and CDR2 is YSYEKL. The CDR3 contains 17 residues, cysteine and phenylalanine counted. Only CDR3 DNA remains: 51 bases, in frame from the first base. The junction shows trimming of 2 bases on V and 5 bases on J, and the gene matches do not reach 13 bases of it. Preparation of the library involved the immunoSEQ multiplex PCR assay. TCRdb took over this immuneACCESS table, retaining in-frame rearrangements with V and J assigned. Such tables are incomplete; in checked studies, under half of the missing clones stem from an unresolved V gene, and the remainder is unexplained. Across this sample there are 30,000 or so clones, with 91% seen only once. About 3.6% of the sample comes from the top ten. As to this clone: Its antigen remains unidentified. Base quality data are lacking; no much larger clone is found one base away.

The sample in question was CD8+ T cells from peripheral blood mononuclear cells, obtained in the second trimester of pregnancy. The rearranged segments are TRBV4-1 and TRBJ1-2; 8 central nucleotides agree with TRBD1. This sequence was found in a female donor in good health, enrolled as a control in a pregnancy study. The sequenced DNA is TGCGCCAGCAGCCAATTGCCGTTCGGGACAGGTTATTATGGCTACACCTTC. Its coded protein is CASSQLPFGTGYYGYTF.